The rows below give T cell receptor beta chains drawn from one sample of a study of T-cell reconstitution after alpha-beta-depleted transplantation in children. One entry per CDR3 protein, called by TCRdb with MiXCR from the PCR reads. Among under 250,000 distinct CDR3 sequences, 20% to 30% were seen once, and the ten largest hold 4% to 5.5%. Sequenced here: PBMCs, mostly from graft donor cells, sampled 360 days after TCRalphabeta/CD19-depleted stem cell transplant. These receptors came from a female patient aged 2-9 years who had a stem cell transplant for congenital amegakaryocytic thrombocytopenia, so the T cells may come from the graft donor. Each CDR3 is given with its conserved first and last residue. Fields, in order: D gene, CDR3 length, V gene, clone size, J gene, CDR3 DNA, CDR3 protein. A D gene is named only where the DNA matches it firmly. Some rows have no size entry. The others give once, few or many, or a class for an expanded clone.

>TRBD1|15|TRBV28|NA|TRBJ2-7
TGTGCCAGCAGTTTAGTGGGACAGGGGAACTACGAGCAGTACTTC
CASSLVGQGNYEQYF
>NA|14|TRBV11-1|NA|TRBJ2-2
TGTGCCAGCAGCTTACAGGGGTTCACCGGGGAGCTGTTTTTT
CASSLQGFTGELFF
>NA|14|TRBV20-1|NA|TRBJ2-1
TGCAGTGCGAGACTAGGCCGCAGTACGGATGGGCAGTTCTTC
CSARLGRSTDGQFF
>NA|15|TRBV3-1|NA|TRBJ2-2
TGTGCCAGCAGCCAAAGCAGGTCGCCCACCGGGGAGCTGTTTTTT
CASSQSRSPTGELFF
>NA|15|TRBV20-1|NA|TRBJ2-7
TGCAGTGCTAGCGAGCCCGTGAGCACAGGGTACGAGCAGTACTTC
CSASEPVSTGYEQYF
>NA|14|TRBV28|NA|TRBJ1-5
TGTGCCAGCAGCCAATGGGACAGCAATCAGCCCCAGCATTTT
CASSQWDSNQPQHF
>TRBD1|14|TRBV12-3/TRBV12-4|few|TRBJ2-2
TGTGCCAGCAGGGGACAGAAATTCACCGGGGAGCTGTTTTTT
CASRGQKFTGELFF
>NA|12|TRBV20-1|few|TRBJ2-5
TGCAGTGCCAGCAGGGTTCGAGAGACCCAGTACTTC
CSASRVRETQYF
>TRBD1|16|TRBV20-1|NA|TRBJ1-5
TGCAGTGCGGTTGCAGGGGGTAAAAATAGCAATCAGCCCCAGCATTTT
CSAVAGGKNSNQPQHF
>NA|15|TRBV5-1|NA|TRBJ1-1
TGCGCCAGCAGCCCTGAAGTGCGGGGGACGACTGAAGCTTTCTTT
CASSPEVRGTTEAFF
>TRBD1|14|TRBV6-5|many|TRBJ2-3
TGTGCCAGCAGCCGGGACAGGGGGCGAGATACGCAGTATTTT
CASSRDRGRDTQYF
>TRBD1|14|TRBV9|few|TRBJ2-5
TGTGCCAGCAGCGAGGGGGCGCCGGGGTGGACCCAGTACTTC
CASSEGAPGWTQYF
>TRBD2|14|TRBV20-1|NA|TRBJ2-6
TGCAGCTGTAGGGCGGGGGTTGGGGCCAACGTCCTGACTTTC
CSCRAGVGANVLTF
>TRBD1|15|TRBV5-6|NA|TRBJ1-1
TGTGCCAGCAGCCCGGACAGGGGGCGATGGACTGAAGCTTTCTTT
CASSPDRGRWTEAFF
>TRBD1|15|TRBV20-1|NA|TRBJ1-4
TGCAGTGCGCCGGACAGGGCGGGGACTAATGAAAAACTGTTTTTT
CSAPDRAGTNEKLFF
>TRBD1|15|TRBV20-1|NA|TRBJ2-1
TGCAGTGCTCTTTCAGGGGGAGTCAAGGGCAATGAGCAGTTCTTC
CSALSGGVKGNEQFF
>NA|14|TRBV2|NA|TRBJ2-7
TGTGCCAGCAGTGACAGGGGTGCACCCTACGAGCAGTACTTC
CASSDRGAPYEQYF
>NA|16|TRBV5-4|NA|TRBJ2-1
TGTGCCAGCAGCTTGTCTGCGGGATTCTCCTACAATGAGCAGTTCTTC
CASSLSAGFSYNEQFF
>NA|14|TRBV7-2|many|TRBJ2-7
TGTGCCAGCAGCTTAATGGGGTTTACCTACGAGCAGTACTTC
CASSLMGFTYEQYF
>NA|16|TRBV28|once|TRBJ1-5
TGTGCCAGCAGTTTCCGGTTCGGGGGATTTGTCCAGCCCCAGCATTTT
CASSFRFGGFVQPQHF
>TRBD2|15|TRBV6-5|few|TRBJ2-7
TGTGCCAGCAGTTACTATCTAGCGGGAGTGTACGAGCAGTACTTC
CASSYYLAGVYEQYF
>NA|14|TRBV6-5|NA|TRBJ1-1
TGTGCCAGCAGTACTATGACAGTGAACACTGAAGCTTTCTTT
CASSTMTVNTEAFF
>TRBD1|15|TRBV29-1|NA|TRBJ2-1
TGCAGCGCCTCAAAAGACAGGGGGCGGGTAATCGATCTGTTCTTC
CSASKDRGRVIDLFF
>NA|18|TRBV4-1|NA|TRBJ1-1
TGCGCCAGCAGCCAAGTCCCCGGACAAGGAGGGGGAAACACTGAAGCTTTCTTT
CASSQVPGQGGGNTEAFF